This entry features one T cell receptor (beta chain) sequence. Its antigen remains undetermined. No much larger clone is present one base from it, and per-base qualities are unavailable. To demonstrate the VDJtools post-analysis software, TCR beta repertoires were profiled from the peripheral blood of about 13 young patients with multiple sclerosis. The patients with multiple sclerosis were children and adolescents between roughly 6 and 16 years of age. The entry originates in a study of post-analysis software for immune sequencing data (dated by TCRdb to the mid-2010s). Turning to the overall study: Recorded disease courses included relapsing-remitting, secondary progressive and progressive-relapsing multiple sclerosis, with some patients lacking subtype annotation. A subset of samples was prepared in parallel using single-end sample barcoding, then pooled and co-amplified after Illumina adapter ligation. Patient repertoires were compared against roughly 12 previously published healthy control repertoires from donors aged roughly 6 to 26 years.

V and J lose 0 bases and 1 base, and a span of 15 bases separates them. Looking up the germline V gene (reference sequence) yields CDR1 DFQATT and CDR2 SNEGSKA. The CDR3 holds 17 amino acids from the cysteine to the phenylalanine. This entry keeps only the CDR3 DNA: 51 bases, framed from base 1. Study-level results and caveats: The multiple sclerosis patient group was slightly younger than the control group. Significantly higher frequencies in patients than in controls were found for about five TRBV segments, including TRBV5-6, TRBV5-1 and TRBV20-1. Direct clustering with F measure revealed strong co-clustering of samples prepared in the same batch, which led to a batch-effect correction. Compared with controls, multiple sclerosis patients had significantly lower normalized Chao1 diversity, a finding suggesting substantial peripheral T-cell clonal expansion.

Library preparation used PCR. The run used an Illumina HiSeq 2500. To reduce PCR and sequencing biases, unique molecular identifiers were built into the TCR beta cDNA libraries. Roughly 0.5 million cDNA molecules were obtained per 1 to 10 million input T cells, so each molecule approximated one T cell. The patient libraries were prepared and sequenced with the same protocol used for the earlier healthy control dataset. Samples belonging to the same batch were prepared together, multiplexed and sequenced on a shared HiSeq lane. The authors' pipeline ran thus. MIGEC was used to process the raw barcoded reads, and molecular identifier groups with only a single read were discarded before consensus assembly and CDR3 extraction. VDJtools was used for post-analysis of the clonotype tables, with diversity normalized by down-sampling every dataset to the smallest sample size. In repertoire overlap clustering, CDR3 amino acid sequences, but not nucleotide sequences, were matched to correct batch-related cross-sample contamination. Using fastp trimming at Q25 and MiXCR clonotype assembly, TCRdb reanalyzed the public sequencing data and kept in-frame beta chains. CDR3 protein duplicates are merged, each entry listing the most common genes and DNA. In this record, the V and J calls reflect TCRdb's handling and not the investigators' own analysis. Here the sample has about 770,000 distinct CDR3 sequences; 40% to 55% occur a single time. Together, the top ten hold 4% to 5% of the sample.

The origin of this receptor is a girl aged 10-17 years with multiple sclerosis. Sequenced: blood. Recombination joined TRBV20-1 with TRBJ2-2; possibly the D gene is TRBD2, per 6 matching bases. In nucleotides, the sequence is TGCAGTGCTAGAGATCCTAGTTCGGGAGAGAACACCGGGGAGCTGTTTTTT. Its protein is CSARDPSSGENTGELFF.